This T cell receptor (beta chain) was recorded in a study of OX40 agonist ivuxolimab in advanced cancers. The CDR3 has 15 residues. Germline-derived CDR1 and CDR2 are LNHDA and SQIVND (reference sequence). V shed 8 bases and J shed 4 bases, with 20 bases lying between them. Findings and caveats of the study: At doses 0.1 to 3.0 mg/kg, CD4+ and CD8+ clones expanded.

Assay used: immunoSEQ multiplex PCR; TCRdb lists only in-frame clones, some missing. Of 100,000 or so clones in the sample, roughly 94% were seen once. With respect to this clone: The antigen remains undetermined.

This chain links TRBV19 with TRBJ2-5, with a possible D match to TRBD2 (7 bases). The TCR sequence derives from an adult with an advanced solid tumor such as melanoma, head and neck, liver or kidney cancer. The source was CD4+ or CD8+ T cells sorted from blood, collected in a trial of the OX40 agonist ivuxolimab. CDR3 region: CASAPGGRVGETQYF. DNA for the CDR3: TGTGCCAGTGCACCGGGGGGCCGGGTAGGAGAGACCCAGTACTTC.